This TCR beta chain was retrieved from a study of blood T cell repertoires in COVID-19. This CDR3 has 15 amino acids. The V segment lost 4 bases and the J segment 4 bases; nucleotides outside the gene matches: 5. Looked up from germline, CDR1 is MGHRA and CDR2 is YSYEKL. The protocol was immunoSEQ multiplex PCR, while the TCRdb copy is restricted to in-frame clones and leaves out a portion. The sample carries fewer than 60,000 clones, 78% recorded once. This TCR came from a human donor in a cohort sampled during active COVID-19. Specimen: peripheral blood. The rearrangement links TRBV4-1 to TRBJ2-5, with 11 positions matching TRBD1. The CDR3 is CASSLRTGGGETQYF. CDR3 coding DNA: TGCGCCAGCAGCCTTAGGACAGGGGGCGGAGAGACCCAGTACTTC.